The clone carrying this T cell receptor beta chain turned up a few times. As yet, its antigen is unknown. The trim removed 4 bases at V and 4 bases at J, leaving 11 bases unmatched. Looked up from germline, CDR1 is SNHLY and CDR2 is FYNNEI. This CDR3 is 16 amino acids long. The source of the sample is a study of cytomegalovirus exposure and HLA in healthy donors. General study findings and limits: V- and J-gene trimming of TCR beta was linked (in a later analysis) to a missense DCLRE1C variant. In vitro data verified a few CMV-associated chains as specific for CMV antigens.

The PCR ran on 60 Vbeta and 13 Jbeta primers. Sequencing was performed with immunoSEQ multiplex PCR; in TCRdb, only in-frame clones are kept and a portion is missing. Among some 200,000 clones listed, 77% were seen once. Sequenced: PBMCs. The J gene is TRBJ2-7, the V gene TRBV2; 9 positions match TRBD2. The source of this sequence is an older woman in good health and CMV-seropositive. The CDR3 DNA follows: TGTGCCAGCAGTGTTAAGCGGGGGGTGAGCAGGTACGAGCAGTACTTC. Translated, it gives CASSVKRGVSRYEQYF.